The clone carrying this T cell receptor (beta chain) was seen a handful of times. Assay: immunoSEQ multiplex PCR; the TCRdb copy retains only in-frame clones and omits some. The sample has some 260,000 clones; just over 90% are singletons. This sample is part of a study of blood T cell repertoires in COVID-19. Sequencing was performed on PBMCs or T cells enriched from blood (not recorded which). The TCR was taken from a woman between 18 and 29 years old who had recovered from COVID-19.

The CDR3 sequence is CASSYPSGRGGYEQYF. CDR3 in DNA: TGTGCCAGCAGTTACCCCTCCGGAAGGGGAGGCTACGAGCAGTACTTC. V and J are TRBV6-5 and TRBJ2-7; maybe TRBD2 (6 bases). V gave up 2 bases and J gave up 3 bases, with 17 bases separating them. Germline lookup yields CDR1 MNHEY and CDR2 SVGAGI. The CDR3 totals 16 residues.